This TCR beta chain was retrieved from a study of T cell repertoires in cytomegalovirus infection. Study-wide context: Public TCR beta signatures marked donors with CMV infection and the matching HLA.

Points from the study as a whole: The response measured ex vivo was dominated by TCR beta clonotypes (HLA-C-restricted and CMV-specific). Pooled public TCR beta family frequency picked out CMV carriers with the relevant HLA.

Using its own MiXCR run on the reads, TCRdb lists one record per CDR3 protein. The table lists fewer than 250,000 distinct CDR3 sequences, 9% to 15% of them singletons, with 1.6% in the top ten. Ten or more counts support this clonotype. The antigen is not known. The V gene lost 7 bases and the J gene lost 5 bases, with 8 bases spanning the gap. This CDR3 is 11 amino acids long. Germline CDR1 reads MDHEN; CDR2 reads SYDVKM. The sample was PBMCs. The sequence was obtained from a human donor in good health (CMV status not recorded). Some clones in this sample may be carry-over from other donors' samples. V usage is TRBV28 and J usage is TRBJ2-5; D ambiguous. The DNA for the CDR3 is TGTGCCAGCACCAATATCGAGACCCAGTACTTC. Protein: CASTNIETQYF.